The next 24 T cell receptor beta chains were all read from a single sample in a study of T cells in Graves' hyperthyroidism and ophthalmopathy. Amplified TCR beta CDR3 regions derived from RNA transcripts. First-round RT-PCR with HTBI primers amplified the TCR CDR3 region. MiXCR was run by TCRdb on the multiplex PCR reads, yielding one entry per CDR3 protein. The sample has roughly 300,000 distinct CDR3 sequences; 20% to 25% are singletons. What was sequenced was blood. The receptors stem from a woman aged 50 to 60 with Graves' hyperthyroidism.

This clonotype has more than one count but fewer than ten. CDR3 amino acids: CASSLAGTGAYNEQFF. CDR3 in DNA: TGCGCCAGCAGCTTGGCTGGGACAGGGGCCTACAATGAGCAGTTCTTC. V is TRBV5-1 and J is TRBJ2-1, with TRBD1 identical over 10 bases. CDR3 length: 16 residues. Germline trimming cut 0 bases from V and 2 bases from J; bases unmatched to any gene: 2. In germline, CDR1 is SGHRS, CDR2 YFSETQ.

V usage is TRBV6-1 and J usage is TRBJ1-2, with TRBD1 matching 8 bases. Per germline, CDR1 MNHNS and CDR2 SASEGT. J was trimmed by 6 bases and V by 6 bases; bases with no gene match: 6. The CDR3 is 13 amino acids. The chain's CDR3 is CASRLGQGDGYTF. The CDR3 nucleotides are TGTGCCAGCAGGCTTGGACAGGGTGATGGCTACACCTTC.

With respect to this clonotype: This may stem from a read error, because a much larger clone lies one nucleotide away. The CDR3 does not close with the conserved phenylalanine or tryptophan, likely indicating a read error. CDR3 DNA sequence: TGTGCCAGCAGCTTAGATCTCGGACAGGGCGGCACAGATACGCAGTATTCT. As protein: CASSLDLGQGGTDTQYS. The chain couples TRBV11-3 to TRBJ2-3; 8 nucleotides match TRBD1. The germline gives CDR1 SGHNT, CDR2 YENEEA. J gave up 1 base and V 0 bases, and 6 bases lay outside the gene matches. This CDR3 has 17 amino acids.

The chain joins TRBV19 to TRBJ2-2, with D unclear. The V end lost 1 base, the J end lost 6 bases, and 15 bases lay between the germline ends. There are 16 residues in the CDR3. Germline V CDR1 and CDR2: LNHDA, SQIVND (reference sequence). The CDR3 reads CASSIGIIRGPGELFF. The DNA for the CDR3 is TGTGCCAGTAGTATAGGCATCATCCGAGGTCCCGGGGAGCTGTTTTTT.

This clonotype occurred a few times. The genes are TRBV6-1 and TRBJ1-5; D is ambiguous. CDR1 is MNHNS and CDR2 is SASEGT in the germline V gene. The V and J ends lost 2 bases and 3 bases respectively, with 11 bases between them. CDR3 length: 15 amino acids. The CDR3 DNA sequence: TGTGCCAGCAGTGAAAATCCGAAGGCCAATCAGCCCCAGCATTTT. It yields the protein CASSENPKANQPQHF.

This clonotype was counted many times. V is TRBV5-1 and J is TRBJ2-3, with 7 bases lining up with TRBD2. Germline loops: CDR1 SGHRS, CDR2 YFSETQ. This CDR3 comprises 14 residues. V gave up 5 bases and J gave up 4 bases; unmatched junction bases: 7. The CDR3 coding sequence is TGCGCCAGCAGGAGACTAGCTGGCGCAGATACGCAGTATTTT. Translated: CASRRLAGADTQYF. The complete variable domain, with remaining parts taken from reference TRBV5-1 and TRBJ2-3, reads KAGVTQTPRYLIKTRGQQVTLSCSPISGHRSVSWYQQTPGQGLQFLFEYFSETQRNKGNFPGRFSGRQFSNSRSEMNVSTLELGDSALYLCASRRLAGADTQYFGPGTRLTVL.

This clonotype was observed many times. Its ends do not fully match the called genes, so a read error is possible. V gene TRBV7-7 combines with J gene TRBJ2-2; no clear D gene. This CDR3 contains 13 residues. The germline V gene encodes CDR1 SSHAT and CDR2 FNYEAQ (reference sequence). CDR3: CASSLSTTGELFF. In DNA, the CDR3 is TGTGCTAGCAGCTTATCTACCACCGGGGAGCTGTTTTTT.

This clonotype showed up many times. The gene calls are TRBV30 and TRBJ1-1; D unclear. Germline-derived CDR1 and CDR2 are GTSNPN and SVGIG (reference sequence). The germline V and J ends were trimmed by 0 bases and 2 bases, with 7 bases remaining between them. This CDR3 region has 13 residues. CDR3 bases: TGTGCCTGGAGTGTCCCCGGTAACACTGAAGCTTTCTTT. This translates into CAWSVPGNTEAFF.

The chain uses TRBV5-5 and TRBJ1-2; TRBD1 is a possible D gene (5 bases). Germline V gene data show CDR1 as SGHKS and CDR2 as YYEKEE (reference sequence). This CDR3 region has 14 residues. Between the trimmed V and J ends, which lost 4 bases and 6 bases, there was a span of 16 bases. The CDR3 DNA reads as TGTGCCAGCAGCCGGGACCTTGAGGGACATGGCTACACCTTC. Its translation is CASSRDLEGHGYTF.

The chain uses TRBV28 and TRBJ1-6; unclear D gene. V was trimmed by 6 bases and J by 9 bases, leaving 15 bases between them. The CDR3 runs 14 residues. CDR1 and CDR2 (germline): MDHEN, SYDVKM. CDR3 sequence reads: CASSPYLGGSPLHF. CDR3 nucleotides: TGTGCCAGCAGCCCCTATTTAGGAGGTTCACCCCTCCACTTT.

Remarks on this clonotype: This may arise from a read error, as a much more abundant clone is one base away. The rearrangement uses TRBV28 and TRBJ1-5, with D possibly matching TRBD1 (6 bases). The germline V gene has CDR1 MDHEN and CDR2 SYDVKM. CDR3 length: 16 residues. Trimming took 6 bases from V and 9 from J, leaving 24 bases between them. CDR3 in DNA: TGTGCCAGCAGCAGGGACGTGGGACAATCCACTCGGCCCCAGCATTTT. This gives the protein CASSRDVGQSTRPQHF.

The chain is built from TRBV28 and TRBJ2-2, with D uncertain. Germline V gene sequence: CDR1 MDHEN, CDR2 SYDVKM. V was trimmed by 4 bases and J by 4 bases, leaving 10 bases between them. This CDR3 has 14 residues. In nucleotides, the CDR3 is TGTGCCAGCAGTTCGACGGCTGGCACCGGGGAGCTGTTTTTT. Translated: CASSSTAGTGELFF.

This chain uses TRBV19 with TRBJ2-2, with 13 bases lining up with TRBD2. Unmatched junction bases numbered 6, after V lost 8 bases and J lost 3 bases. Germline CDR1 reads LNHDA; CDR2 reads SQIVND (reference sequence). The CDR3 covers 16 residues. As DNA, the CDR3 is TGTGCCAGTCGGACTAGCGGGAGCGTAGACACCGGGGAGCTGTTTTTT. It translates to CASRTSGSVDTGELFF.

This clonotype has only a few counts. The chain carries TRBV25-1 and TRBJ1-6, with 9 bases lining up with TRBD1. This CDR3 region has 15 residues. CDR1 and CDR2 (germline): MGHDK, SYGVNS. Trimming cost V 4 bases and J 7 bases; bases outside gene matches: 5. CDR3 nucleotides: TGTGCCAGCAGTGCGGGACAGGGTGAAAATTCACCCCTCCACTTT. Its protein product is CASSAGQGENSPLHF.

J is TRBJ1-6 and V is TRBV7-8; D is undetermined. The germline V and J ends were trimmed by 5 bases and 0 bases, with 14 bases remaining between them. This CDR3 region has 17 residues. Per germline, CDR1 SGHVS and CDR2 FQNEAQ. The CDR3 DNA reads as TGTGCCAGCAGCACAAGACTGAGAAGCTCCTATAATTCACCCCTCCACTTT. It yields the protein CASSTRLRSSYNSPLHF.

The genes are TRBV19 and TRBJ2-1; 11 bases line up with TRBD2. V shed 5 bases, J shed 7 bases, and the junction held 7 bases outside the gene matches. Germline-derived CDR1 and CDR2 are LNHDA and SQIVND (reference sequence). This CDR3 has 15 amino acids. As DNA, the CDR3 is TGTGCCAGTAGTCGTAGCGGGGGGGCTGGGAATGAGCAGTTCTTC. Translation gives CASSRSGGAGNEQFF.

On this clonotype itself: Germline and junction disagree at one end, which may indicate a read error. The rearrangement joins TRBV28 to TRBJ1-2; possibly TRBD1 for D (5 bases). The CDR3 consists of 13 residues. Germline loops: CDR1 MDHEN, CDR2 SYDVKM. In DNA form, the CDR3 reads TGTACCAGCGGAGATGCAGGGCTGGATGGCTACACCTTC. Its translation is CTSGDAGLDGYTF.

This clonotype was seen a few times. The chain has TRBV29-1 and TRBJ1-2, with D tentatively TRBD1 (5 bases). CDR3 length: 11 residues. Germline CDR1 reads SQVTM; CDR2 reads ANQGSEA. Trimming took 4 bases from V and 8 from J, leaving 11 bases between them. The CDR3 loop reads CSVAVRGGYTF. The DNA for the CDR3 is TGCAGCGTTGCAGTAAGGGGCGGCTACACCTTC.

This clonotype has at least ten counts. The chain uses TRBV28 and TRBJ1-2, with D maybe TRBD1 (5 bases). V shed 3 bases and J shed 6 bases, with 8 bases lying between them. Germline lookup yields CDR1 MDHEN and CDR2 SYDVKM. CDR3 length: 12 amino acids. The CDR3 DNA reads TGTGCCAGCAGTTTCCTAGGGGATGGCTACACCTTC. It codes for CASSFLGDGYTF.

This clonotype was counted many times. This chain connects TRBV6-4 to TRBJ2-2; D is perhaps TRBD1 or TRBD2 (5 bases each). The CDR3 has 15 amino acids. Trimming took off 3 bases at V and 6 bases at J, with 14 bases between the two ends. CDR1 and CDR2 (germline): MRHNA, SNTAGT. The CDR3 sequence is CASSELRGRAGELFF. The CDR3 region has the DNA TGTGCCAGCAGTGAATTGAGGGGCAGGGCCGGGGAGCTGTTTTTT.

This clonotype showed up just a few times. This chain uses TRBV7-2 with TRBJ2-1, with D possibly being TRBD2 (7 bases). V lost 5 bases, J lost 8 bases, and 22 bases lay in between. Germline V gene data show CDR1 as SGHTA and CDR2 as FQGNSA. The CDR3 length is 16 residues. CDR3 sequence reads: CASSQNRGGARDEQFF. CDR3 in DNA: TGTGCCAGCAGCCAAAATAGGGGGGGGGCCAGGGATGAGCAGTTCTTC.

The chain's CDR3 is CASSSGSYSPLHF. The CDR3 nucleotides read TGTGCCAGCAGCTCAGGGTCTTATTCACCCCTCCACTTT. This chain connects TRBV6-1 to TRBJ1-6; D possibly corresponds to TRBD1 (5 bases). From germline, CDR1 is MNHNS and CDR2 SASEGT. V gave up 6 bases and J gave up 8 bases, with 11 bases separating them. The CDR3 extends over 13 amino acids.

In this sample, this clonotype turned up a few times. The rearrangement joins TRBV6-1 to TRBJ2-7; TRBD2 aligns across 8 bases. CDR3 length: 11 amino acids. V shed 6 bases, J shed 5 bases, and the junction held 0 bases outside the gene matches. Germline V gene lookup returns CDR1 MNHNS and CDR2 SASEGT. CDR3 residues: CASRRGDEQYF. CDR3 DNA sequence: TGTGCCAGCAGGCGGGGGGACGAGCAGTACTTC.

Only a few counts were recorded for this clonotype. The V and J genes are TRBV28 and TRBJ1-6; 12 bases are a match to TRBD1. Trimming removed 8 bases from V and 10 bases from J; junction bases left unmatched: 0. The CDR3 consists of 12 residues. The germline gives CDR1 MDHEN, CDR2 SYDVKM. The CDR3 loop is CASGTGGSPLHF. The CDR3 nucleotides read TGTGCCAGCGGGACAGGGGGCTCACCCCTCCACTTT.